This T cell receptor beta chain appears in the sequencing data of a study of cytomegalovirus exposure and HLA in healthy donors. Regarding the study as a whole: Likely technical artifact: a cluster of highly shared sequence variants.

This CDR3 is 13 amino acids long. Germline V lookup: CDR1 LNHNV, CDR2 YYDKDF (reference sequence). V shed 5 bases and J 8 bases; nucleotides not matched to a gene: 8. With 60 Vbeta and 13 Jbeta primers, the PCR was carried out. Using immunoSEQ multiplex PCR, the repertoire was profiled, and TCRdb retains in-frame clones only, with some absent. The sample yields around 150,000 clones, 75% seen once. This clone was recorded once. Antigen specificity is unknown. This TCR derives from a male donor in good health and CMV-seronegative. Source material: PBMCs. The rearrangement joins TRBV15 to TRBJ1-2, with TRBD1 matching 7 bases. CDR3 sequence reads: CATSPRQGEGYTF. CDR3 DNA sequence: TGTGCCACCAGCCCTCGACAGGGAGAAGGCTACACCTTC.